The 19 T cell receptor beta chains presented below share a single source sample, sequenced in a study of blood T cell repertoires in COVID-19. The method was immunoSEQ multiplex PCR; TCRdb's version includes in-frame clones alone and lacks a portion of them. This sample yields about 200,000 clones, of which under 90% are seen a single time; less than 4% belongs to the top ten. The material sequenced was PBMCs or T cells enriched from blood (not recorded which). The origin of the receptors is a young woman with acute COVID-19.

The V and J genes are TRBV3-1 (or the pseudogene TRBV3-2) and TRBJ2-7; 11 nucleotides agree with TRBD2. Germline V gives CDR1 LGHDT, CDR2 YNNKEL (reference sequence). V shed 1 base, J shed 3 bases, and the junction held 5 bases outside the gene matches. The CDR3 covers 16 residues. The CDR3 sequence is CASSQGTLAGGYEQYF. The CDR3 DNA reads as TGTGCCAGCAGCCAAGGGACTCTAGCGGGGGGCTACGAGCAGTACTTC.

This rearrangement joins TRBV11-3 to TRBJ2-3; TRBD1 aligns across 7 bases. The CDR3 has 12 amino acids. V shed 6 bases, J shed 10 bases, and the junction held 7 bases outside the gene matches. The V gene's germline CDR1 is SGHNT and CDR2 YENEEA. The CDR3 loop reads CASSHTTGAQYF. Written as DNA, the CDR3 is TGTGCCAGCAGTCACACAACAGGGGCGCAGTATTTT.

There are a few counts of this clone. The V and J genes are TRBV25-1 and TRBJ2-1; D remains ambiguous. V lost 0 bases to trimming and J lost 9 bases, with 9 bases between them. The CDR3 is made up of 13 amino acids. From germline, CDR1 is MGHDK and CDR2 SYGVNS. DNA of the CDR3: TGTGCCAGCAGTGAATATACTTCCACTGAGCAGTTCTTC. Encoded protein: CASSEYTSTEQFF.

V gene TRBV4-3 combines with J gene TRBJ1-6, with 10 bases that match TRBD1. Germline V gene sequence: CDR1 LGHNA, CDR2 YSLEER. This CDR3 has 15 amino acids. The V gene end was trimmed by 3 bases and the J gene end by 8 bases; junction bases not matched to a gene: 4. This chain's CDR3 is CASSHRTGGDSPLHF. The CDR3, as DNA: TGCGCCAGCAGCCATAGGACAGGGGGGGATTCACCCCTCCACTTT.

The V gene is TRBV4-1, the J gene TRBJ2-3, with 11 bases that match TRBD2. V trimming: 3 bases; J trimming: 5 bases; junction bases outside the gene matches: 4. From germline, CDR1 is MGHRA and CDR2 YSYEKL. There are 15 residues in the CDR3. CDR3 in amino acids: CASSQTSGEVDTQYF. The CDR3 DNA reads TGCGCCAGCAGCCAGACTAGCGGGGAGGTAGATACGCAGTATTTT.

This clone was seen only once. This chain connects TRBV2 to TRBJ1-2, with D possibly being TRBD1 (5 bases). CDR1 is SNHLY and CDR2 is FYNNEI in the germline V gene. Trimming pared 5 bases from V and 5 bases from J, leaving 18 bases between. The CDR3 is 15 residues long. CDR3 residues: CASSQAALGVYGYTF. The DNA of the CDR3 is TGTGCCAGCAGTCAGGCCGCCCTAGGGGTGTATGGCTACACCTTC.

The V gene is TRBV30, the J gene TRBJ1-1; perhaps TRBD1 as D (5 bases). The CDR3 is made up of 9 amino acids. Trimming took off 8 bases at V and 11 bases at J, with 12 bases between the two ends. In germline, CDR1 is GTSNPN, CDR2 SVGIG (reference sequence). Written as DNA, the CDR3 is TGTGCCACAGGTCCGATCGCTTTCTTT. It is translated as CATGPIAFF.

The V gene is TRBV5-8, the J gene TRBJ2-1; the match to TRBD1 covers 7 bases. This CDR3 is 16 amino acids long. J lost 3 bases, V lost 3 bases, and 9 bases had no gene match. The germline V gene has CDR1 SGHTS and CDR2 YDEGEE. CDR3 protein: CASSSTTGILYNEQFF. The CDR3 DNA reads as TGTGCCAGCAGCTCTACGACAGGGATCCTCTACAATGAGCAGTTCTTC. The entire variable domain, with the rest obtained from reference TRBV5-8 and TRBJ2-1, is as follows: EAGVTQSPTHLIKTRGQQATLRCSPISGHTSVYWYQQALGLGLQFLLWYDEGEERNRGNFPPRFSGRQFPNYSSELNVNALELEDSALYLCASSSTTGILYNEQFFGPGTRLTVL.

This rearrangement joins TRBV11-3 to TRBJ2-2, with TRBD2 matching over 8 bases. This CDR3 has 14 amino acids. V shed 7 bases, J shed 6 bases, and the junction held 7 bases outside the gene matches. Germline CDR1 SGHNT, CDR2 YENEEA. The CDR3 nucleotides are TGTGCCAGCATGCCTAGGACTAGCCCCGGGGAGCTGTTTTTT. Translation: CASMPRTSPGELFF.

This CDR3 is CASSPWGVAGPSYNEQFF. The CDR3 region has the DNA TGTGCCAGCAGCCCGTGGGGGGTAGCGGGGCCCTCCTACAATGAGCAGTTCTTC. The chain joins TRBV7-2 to TRBJ2-1, with 8 positions matching TRBD2. Unmatched junction bases numbered 12, after V lost 5 bases and J lost 0 bases. Germline V gene data show CDR1 as SGHTA and CDR2 as FQGNSA. The CDR3 totals 18 residues.

The CDR3 protein is CASSSTGRSFYEQYF. The CDR3 DNA reads TGTGCCAGCAGCTCTACAGGGAGATCCTTCTACGAGCAGTACTTC. The V call is TRBV7-9, the J call TRBJ2-7, with a weak D call TRBD1 (6 bases). CDR1 and CDR2 (germline): SEHNR, FQNEAQ (reference sequence). V shed 4 bases and J shed 3 bases, with 16 bases lying between them. The CDR3 has 15 residues.

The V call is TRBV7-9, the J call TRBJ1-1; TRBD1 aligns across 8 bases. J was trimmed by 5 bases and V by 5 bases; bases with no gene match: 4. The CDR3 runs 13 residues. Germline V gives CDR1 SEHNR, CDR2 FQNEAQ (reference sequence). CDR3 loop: CASSGQGLTEAFF. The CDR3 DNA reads TGTGCCAGCAGCGGACAGGGTTTGACTGAAGCTTTCTTT.

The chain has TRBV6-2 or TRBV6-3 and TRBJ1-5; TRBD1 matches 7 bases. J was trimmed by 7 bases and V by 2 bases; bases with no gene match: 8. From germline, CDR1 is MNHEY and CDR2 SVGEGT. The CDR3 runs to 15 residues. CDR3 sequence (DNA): TGTGCCAGCAGTTACGGGGGACAGAGGGCCCAGCCCCAGCATTTT. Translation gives CASSYGGQRAQPQHF.

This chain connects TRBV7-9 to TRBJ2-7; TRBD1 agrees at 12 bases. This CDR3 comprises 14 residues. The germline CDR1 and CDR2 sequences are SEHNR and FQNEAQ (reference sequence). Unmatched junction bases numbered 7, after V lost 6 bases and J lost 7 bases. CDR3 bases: TGTGCCAGCAGGACCGGGACAGGGGGCTTAGAGCAGTACTTC. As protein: CASRTGTGGLEQYF.

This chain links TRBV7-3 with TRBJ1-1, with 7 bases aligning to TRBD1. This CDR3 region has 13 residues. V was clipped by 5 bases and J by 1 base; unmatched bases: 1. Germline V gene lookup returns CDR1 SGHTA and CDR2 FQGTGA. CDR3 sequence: CASSQGGNTEAFF. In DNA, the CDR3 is TGTGCCAGCAGCCAGGGGGGGAACACTGAAGCTTTCTTT. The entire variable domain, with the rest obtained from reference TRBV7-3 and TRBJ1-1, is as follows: GAGVSQTPSNKVTEKGKYVELRCDPISGHTALYWYRQSLGQGPEFLIYFQGTGAADDSGLPNDRFFAVRPEGSVSTLKIQRTERGDSAVYLCASSQGGNTEAFFGQGTRLTVV.

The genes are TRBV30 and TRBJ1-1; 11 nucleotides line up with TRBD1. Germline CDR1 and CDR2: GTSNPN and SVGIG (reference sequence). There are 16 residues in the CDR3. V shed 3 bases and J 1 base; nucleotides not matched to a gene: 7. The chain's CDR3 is CAWRTPGQGENTEAFF. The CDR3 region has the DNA TGTGCCTGGAGGACACCGGGACAGGGGGAGAACACTGAAGCTTTCTTT.

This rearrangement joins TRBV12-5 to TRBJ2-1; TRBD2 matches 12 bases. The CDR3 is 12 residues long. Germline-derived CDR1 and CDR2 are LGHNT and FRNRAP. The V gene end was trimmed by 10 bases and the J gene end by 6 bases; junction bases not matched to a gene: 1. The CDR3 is CATSGGANEQFF. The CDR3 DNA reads TGTGCTACTAGCGGGGGGGCCAATGAGCAGTTCTTC.

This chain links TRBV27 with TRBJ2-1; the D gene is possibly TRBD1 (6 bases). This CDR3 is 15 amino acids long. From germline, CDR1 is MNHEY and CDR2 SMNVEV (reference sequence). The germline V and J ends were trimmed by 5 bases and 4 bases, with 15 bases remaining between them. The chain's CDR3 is CASSQGNGVYNEQFF. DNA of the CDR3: TGTGCCAGCAGTCAGGGGAATGGGGTTTACAATGAGCAGTTCTTC.

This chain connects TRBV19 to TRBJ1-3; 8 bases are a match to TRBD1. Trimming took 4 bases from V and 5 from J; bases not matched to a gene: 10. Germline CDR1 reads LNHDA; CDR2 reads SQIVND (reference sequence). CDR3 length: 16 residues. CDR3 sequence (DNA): TGTGCCAGTAGTAATCCCAATGGACAGGGTCGAAACACCATATATTTT. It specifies CASSNPNGQGRNTIYF.